This T cell receptor beta chain was retrieved from a study of early T cells in non-severe SARS-CoV-2 infection. Trimming left V 2 bases short and J 3 bases short, with 4 bases between. The germline V gene encodes CDR1 KGHDR and CDR2 SFDVKD. The CDR3 runs to 12 residues. This clonotype was observed many times. TCRdb reprocessed the 5' RACE reads with MiXCR, giving one entry per CDR3 protein. The repertoire holds around 100,000 distinct CDR3 sequences, approximately 17% seen once, with roughly 1.2% in the top ten. V and J are TRBV24-1 and TRBJ2-7; no clear D. This clonotype originated in an adult who was a healthcare worker with PCR-confirmed SARS-CoV-2 infection or an uninfected control (not recorded which). The sequenced sample consisted of whole blood. The CDR3 protein is CATSDSLYEQYF. The DNA of the CDR3 is TGTGCCACCAGTGATTCGCTCTACGAGCAGTACTTC.